The sequence of this T cell receptor (beta chain) was determined in a study of blood T cell repertoires in COVID-19. Looking at the study overall: The United States, Italy and Spain supplied acute and convalescent COVID-19 samples. PBMCs, B-cell-depleted T cells, or T cells provided the cDNA or gDNA that made up the material.

Patients of the Seattle cohort, enrolled during active infection, were followed longitudinally. In the authors' workflow: Nucleated cell number was recorded as an estimate derived from reference gene primer amplification. Data came from immunoSEQ multiplex PCR; TCRdb stores just in-frame clones and leaves some out. The DNA gave D and trimming, while V, J and clone size come from that table. Of approximately 300,000 clones in the sample, 75% to 95% were seen once. There are 13 residues in the CDR3. The ends lost 7 bases at V and 5 bases at J; junction bases unmatched: 7. Germline CDR1 reads MDHEN; CDR2 reads SYDVKM.

This chain links TRBV28 with TRBJ1-1, with 7 bases that match TRBD1. Sample: peripheral blood. This TCR was sampled from a woman younger than 45 with COVID-19, enrolled during active disease. The CDR3 DNA sequence: TGTGCCAGCAATAGAGACAGGGTTACTGAAGCTTTCTTT. Protein sequence: CASNRDRVTEAFF.